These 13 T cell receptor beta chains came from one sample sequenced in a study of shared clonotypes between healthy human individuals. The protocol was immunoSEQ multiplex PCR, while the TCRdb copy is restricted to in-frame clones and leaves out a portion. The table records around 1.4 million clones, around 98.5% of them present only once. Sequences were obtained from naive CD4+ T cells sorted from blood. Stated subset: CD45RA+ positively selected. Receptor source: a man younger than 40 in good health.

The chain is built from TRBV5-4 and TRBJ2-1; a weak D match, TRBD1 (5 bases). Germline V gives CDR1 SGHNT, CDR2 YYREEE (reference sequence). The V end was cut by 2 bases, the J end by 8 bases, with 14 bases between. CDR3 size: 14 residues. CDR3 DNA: TGTGCCAGCAGCTTCCCAGGGATGATCGATGAGCAGTTCTTC. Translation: CASSFPGMIDEQFF.

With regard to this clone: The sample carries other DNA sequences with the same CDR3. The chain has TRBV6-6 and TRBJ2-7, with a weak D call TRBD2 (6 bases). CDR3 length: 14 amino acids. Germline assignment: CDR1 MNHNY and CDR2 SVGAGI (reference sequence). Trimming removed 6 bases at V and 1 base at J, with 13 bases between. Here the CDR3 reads CASSPDGSSYEQYF. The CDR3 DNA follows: TGTGCCAGCAGCCCGGACGGGAGTTCCTACGAGCAGTACTTC.

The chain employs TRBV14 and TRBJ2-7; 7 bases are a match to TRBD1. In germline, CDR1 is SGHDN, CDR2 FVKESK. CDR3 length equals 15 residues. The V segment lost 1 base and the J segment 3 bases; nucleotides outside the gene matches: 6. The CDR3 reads CASSQVRTGGYEQYF. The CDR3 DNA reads TGTGCCAGCAGCCAAGTCCGGACAGGCGGCTACGAGCAGTACTTC.

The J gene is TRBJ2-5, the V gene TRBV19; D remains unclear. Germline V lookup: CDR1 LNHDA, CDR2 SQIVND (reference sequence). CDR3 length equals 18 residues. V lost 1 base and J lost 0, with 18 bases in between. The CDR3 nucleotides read TGTGCCAGTAGTATAGGGTTTGGGCAAGGCTGGTACCAAGAGACCCAGTACTTC. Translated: CASSIGFGQGWYQETQYF.

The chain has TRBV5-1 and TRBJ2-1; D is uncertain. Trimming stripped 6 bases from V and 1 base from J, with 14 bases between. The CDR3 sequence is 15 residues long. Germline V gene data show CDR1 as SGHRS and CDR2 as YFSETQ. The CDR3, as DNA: TGCGCCAGCAAGGACCCCTCGAGGTCCTACAATGAGCAGTTCTTC. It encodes CASKDPSRSYNEQFF. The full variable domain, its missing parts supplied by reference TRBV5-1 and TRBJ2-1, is KAGVTQTPRYLIKTRGQQVTLSCSPISGHRSVSWYQQTPGQGLQFLFEYFSETQRNKGNFPGRFSGRQFSNSRSEMNVSTLELGDSALYLCASKDPSRSYNEQFFGPGTRLTVL.

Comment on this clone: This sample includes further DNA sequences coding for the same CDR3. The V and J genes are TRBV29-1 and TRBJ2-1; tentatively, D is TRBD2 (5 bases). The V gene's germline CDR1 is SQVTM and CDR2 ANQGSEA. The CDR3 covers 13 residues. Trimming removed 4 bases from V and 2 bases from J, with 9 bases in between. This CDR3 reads CSVGSGTYNEQFF. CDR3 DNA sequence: TGCAGCGTTGGATCGGGGACCTACAATGAGCAGTTCTTC.

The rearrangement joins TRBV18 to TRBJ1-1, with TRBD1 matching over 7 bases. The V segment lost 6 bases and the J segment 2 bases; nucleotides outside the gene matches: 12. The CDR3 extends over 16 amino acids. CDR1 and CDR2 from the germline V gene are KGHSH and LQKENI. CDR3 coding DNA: TGTGCCAGCTCCCAACTTCGGGACAGACTCAACACTGAAGCTTTCTTT. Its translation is CASSQLRDRLNTEAFF.

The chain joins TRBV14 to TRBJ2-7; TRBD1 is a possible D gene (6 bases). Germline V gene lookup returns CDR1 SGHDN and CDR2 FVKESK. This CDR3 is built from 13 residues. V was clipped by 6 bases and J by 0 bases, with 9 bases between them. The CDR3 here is CASRTGSSYEQYF. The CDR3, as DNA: TGTGCCAGCAGAACAGGGTCCTCCTACGAGCAGTACTTC.

The CDR3 loop reads CASSDSMGGEQYF. The DNA for the CDR3 is TGTGCCAGCAGTGACTCGATGGGTGGCGAGCAGTACTTC. This chain connects TRBV6-4 to TRBJ2-7; D ambiguous. There are 13 residues in the CDR3. Germline CDR1 MRHNA, CDR2 SNTAGT. V was pared by 0 bases and J by 6 bases, with 9 bases between.

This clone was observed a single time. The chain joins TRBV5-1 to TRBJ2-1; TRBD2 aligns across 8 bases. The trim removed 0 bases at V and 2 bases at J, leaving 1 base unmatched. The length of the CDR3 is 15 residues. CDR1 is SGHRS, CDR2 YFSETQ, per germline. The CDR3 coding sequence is TGCGCCAGCAGCTTGGGTAGCGGGGCCTACAATGAGCAGTTCTTC. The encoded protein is CASSLGSGAYNEQFF.

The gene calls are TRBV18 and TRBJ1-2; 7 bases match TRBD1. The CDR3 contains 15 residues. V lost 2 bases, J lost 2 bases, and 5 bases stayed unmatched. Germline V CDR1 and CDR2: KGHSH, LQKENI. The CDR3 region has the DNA TGTGCCAGCTCACCAACAGGGGCTATAAACTATGGCTACACCTTC. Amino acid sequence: CASSPTGAINYGYTF.

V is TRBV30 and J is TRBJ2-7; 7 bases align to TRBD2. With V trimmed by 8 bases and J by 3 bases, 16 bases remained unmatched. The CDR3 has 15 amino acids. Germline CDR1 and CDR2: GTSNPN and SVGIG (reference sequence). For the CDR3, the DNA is TGTGCCGCCAAAATGGGGCGGGAGATCTTCTACGAGCAGTACTTC. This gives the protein CAAKMGREIFYEQYF.

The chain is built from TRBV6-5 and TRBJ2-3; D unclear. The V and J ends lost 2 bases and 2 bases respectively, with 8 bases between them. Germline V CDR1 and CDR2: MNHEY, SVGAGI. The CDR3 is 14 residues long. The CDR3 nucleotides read TGTGCCAGCAGTTACGGCAACCCCACAGATACGCAGTATTTT. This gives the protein CASSYGNPTDTQYF.